These T cell receptor beta chains were read from a single sample in a study of blood T cells in healthy people across ages. Each CDR3 protein gets one entry after TCRdb re-called the 5' RACE reads with MiXCR. The data contain around 800,000 distinct CDR3 sequences, roughly 25% of them singletons. The same specimen was also included in a second study, on T cells of mothers and their children.

The specimen sequenced was blood. These TCRs come from a boy aged 10-17 years in good health. The CDR3 runs from the conserved cysteine through the conserved F or W. A D gene is named only where the DNA matches it firmly. Size tells how often a clone was seen (once, few, many) or the class of an expanded clone, and some rows leave it out.

J gene,D gene,clone size,V gene,CDR3 protein,CDR3 DNA
TRBJ2-3,NA,few,TRBV29-1,CSACSGEVTDTQYF,TGCAGCGCCTGCTCAGGGGAAGTAACAGATACGCAGTATTTT
TRBJ2-3,TRBD2,few,TRBV20-1,CSAISGGGTDTQYF,TGCAGTGCCATCAGCGGGGGTGGGACAGATACGCAGTATTTT
TRBJ2-3,NA,NA,TRBV30,CAWSGGLPTDTQYF,TGTGCCTGGAGTGGGGGACTTCCCACAGATACGCAGTATTTT
TRBJ2-5,NA,NA,TRBV11-2,CASSLRQELQETQYF,TGTGCCAGCAGCTTACGACAGGAGCTTCAAGAGACCCAGTACTTC
TRBJ2-1,NA,few,TRBV18,CASSPAGWGYNEQFF,TGTGCCAGCTCACCAGCAGGTTGGGGATACAATGAGCAGTTCTTC
TRBJ2-4,NA,once,TRBV6-2/TRBV6-3,CASRPGTWGLMYF,TGTGCCAGCAGGCCAGGGACTTGGGGACTGATGTACTTC
TRBJ2-4,NA,few,TRBV14,CASSQVGRGSKNIQYF,TGTGCCAGCAGCCAAGTAGGCAGGGGATCCAAAAACATTCAGTACTTC
TRBJ2-5,NA,NA,TRBV29-1,CSVGSGEQETQYF,TGCAGCGTTGGGTCGGGTGAACAAGAGACCCAGTACTTC
TRBJ1-2,NA,few,TRBV18,CASSPGAVIYGYTF,TGTGCCAGCTCACCGGGGGCAGTCATCTATGGCTACACCTTC
TRBJ2-5,NA,few,TRBV27,CASSSSRVETQYF,TGTGCCAGCAGCTCTAGTAGGGTGGAGACCCAGTACTTC
TRBJ1-1,NA,few,TRBV3-1,CASSQVGRAEAFF,TGTGCCAGCAGCCAAGTGGGGCGCGCTGAAGCTTTCTTT
TRBJ1-4,NA,few,TRBV15,CATSIDSGKLFF,TGTGCCACCAGCATCGACAGTGGAAAACTGTTTTTT
TRBJ2-2,NA,NA,TRBV24-1,CATSSAGELFF,TGTGCCACCAGTTCGGCCGGGGAGCTGTTTTTT
TRBJ2-1,TRBD1,few,TRBV2,CASSHQGAPRNEQFF,TGTGCCAGCAGCCATCAGGGGGCGCCCAGGAATGAGCAGTTCTTC
TRBJ2-1,NA,NA,TRBV20-1,CSARAGRGYYSEQFF,TGCAGTGCTAGGGCCGGGCGGGGTTATTACAGTGAGCAGTTCTTC
TRBJ2-3,TRBD1,NA,TRBV28,CASSLGDRETDTQYF,TGTGCCAGCAGTTTGGGGGACAGGGAAACAGATACGCAGTATTTT
TRBJ2-3,TRBD2,NA,TRBV5-1,CASGSRSGGALDTQYF,TGCGCCAGCGGATCCCGTAGCGGGGGGGCTTTAGATACGCAGTATTTT
TRBJ1-6,NA,few,TRBV6-5,CASSREPDNSPLHF,TGTGCCAGCAGTAGGGAACCCGATAATTCACCCCTCCACTTT